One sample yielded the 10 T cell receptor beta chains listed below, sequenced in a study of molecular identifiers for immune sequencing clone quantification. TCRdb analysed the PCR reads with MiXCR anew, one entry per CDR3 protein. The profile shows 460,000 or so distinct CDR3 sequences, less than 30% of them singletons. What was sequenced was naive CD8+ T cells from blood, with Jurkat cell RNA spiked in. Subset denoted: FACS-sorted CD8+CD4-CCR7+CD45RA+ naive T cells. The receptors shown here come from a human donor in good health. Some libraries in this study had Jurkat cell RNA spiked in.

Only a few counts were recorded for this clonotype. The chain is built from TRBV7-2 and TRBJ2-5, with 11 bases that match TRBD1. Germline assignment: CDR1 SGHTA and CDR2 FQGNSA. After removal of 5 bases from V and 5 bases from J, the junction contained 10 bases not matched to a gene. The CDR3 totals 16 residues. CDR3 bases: TGTGCCAGCAGCCACACATGGACAGGGGGCGGCGAGACCCAGTACTTC. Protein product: CASSHTWTGGGETQYF.

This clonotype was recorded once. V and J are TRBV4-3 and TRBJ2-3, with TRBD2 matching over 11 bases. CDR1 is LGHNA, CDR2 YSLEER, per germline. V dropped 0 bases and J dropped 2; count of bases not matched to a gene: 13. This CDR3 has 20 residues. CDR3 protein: CASSQDWEVTSGIYTDTQYF. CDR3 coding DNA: TGCGCCAGCAGCCAAGATTGGGAGGTGACTAGCGGGATTTACACAGATACGCAGTATTTT.

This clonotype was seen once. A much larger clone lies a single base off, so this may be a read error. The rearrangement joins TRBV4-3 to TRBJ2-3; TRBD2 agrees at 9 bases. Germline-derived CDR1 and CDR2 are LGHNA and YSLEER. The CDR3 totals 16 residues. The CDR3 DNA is TGCGCCAGCAGCCAAGGTCTAGCGGGGCTCACAGCTACGCAGTATTTT. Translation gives CASSQGLAGLTATQYF.

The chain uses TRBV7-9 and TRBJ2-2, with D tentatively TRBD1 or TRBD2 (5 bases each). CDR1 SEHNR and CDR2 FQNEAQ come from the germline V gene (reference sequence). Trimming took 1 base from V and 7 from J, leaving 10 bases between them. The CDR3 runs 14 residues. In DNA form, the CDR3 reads TGTGCCAGCAGCTTAGGGGACCCCGGCGGGGAGCTGTTTTTT. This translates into CASSLGDPGGELFF.

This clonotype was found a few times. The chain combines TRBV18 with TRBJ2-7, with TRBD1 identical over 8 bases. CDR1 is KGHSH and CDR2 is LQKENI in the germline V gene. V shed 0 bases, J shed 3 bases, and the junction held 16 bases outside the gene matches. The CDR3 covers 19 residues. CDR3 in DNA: TGTGCCAGCTCACCACCACGGACAGGGCCAATAACCTCATACTACGAGCAGTACTTC. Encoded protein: CASSPPRTGPITSYYEQYF.

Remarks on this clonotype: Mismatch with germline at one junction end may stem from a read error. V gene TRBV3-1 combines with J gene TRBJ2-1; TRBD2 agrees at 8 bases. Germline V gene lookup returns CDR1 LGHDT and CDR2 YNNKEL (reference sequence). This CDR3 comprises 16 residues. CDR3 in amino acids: CASSHSGTSAYNGQFF. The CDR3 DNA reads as TGTGCCAGCAGTCACTCCGGGACTAGTGCCTACAATGGGCAGTTCTTC.

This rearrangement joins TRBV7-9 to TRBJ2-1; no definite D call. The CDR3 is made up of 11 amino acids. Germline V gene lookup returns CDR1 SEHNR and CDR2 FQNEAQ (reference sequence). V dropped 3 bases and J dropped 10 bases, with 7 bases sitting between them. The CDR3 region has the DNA TGTGCCAGCAGCTTTACCCAGGAGCAGTTCTTC. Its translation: CASSFTQEQFF.

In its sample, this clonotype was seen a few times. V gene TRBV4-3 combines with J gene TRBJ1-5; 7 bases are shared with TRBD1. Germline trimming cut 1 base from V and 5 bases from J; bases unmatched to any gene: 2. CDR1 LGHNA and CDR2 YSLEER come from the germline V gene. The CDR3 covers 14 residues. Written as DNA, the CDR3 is TGCGCCAGCAGCCAAGGACAGGGCTATCAGCCCCAGCATTTT. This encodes CASSQGQGYQPQHF.

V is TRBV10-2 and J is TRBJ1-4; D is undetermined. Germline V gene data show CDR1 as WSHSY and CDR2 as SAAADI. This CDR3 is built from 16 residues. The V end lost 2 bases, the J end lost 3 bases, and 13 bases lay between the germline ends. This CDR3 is CASSERESESNEKLFF. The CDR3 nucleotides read TGCGCCAGCAGTGAGCGGGAGAGCGAATCTAATGAAAAACTGTTTTTT.

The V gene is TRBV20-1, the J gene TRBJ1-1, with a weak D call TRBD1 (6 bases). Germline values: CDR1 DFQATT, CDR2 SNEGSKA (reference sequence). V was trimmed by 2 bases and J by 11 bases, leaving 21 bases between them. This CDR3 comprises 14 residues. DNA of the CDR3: TGCAGTGCTAGAAGGGTAGGGGAGGGGGTCGAGGCTTTCTTT. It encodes CSARRVGEGVEAFF.